Presented here are 14 T cell receptor beta chains from one specimen sequenced in a study of shared clonotypes between healthy human individuals (dated by TCRdb to the early 2020s). Library generation was performed with the immunoSEQ multiplex PCR assay. What TCRdb holds here is the immuneACCESS table cut down to in-frame rearrangements. Part of the clones is not present; checked against another copy, under half of the missing clones reflect an unresolved V gene, and the others are unexplained. The sample table shows 400,000 or so clones, and approximately 96% are seen once. The ten biggest clones cover 0.32% of the sample. Sequences were obtained from memory CD8+ T cells sorted from blood. The label giving this sample's cell subset or site can be read as: CD45RO+ cells pooled with CCR7-negative TemRA cells. These receptors were taken from a man aged 25 to 40 in good health.

The chain employs TRBV2 and TRBJ1-1; no firm D call. The germline V gene has CDR1 SNHLY and CDR2 FYNNEI. The ends were cut back, 7 bases at V and 0 bases at J, with 9 bases in the middle. CDR3 length equals 13 residues. Here the CDR3 DNA reads TGTGCCAGCACTCTCGACCTGAACACTGAAGCTTTCTTT. Its translation: CASTLDLNTEAFF.

The CDR3 protein is CASSTRGGRYTDTQYF. CDR3 sequence (DNA): TGTGCCAGCTCAACCCGGGGAGGACGATACACAGATACGCAGTATTTT. J is TRBJ2-3 and V is TRBV18, with D tentatively TRBD2 (6 bases). This CDR3 contains 16 residues. Germline V CDR1 and CDR2: KGHSH, LQKENI. V lost 5 bases, J lost 2 bases, and 17 bases lay in between. The complete variable domain, with remaining parts taken from reference TRBV18 and TRBJ2-3, reads NAGVMQNPRHLVRRRGQEARLRCSPMKGHSHVYWYRQLPEEGLKFMVYLQKENIIDESGMPKERFSAEFPKEGPSILRIQQVVRGDSAAYFCASSTRGGRYTDTQYFGPGTRLTVL.

The V and J genes are TRBV25-1 and TRBJ2-1, with TRBD2 matching over 8 bases. Per germline, CDR1 MGHDK and CDR2 SYGVNS. With 5 bases clipped from V and 6 bases from J, the junction kept 9 bases outside the gene matches. CDR3 length: 15 amino acids. The CDR3 sequence is CASSFGGGRSNEQFF. The CDR3 nucleotides are TGTGCCAGCAGTTTCGGGGGCGGGAGGAGCAATGAGCAGTTCTTC.

V is TRBV28 and J is TRBJ1-1; D uncertain. Germline CDR1 reads MDHEN; CDR2 reads SYDVKM. The CDR3 loop spans 12 amino acids. Trimming shortened V by 6 bases and J by 4 bases, and 9 bases separated the two germline ends. The CDR3 DNA sequence: TGTGCCAGCAGCCAAGAGGTCACTGAAGCTTTCTTT. Translation: CASSQEVTEAFF.

The rearrangement uses TRBV7-9 and TRBJ1-2; D perhaps matches TRBD1 (5 bases). Looked up from germline, CDR1 is SEHNR and CDR2 is FQNEAQ (reference sequence). Trimming removed 2 bases at V and 1 base at J, with 8 bases between. The CDR3 length is 14 residues. Written as DNA, the CDR3 is TGTGCCAGCAGCTTAAACAGGATTAACTATGGCTACACCTTC. Protein product: CASSLNRINYGYTF.

V is TRBV19 and J is TRBJ2-1; TRBD2 agrees at 7 bases. This CDR3 has 17 residues. The V and J ends lost 1 base and 10 bases, in that order; junction bases with no gene match: 16. The V gene's germline CDR1 is LNHDA and CDR2 SQIVND (reference sequence). CDR3 sequence reads: CASSIAMGGSVIREQFF. In DNA, the CDR3 is TGTGCCAGTAGTATAGCGATGGGCGGGAGCGTGATCCGAGAGCAGTTCTTC.

Only one count was recorded for this clone. V and J are TRBV5-1 and TRBJ2-3; 8 bases are shared with TRBD2. The CDR3 loop spans 15 amino acids. The junction had 8 bases not matched to a gene; V was cut back by 3 bases and J by 5 bases. Germline V lookup: CDR1 SGHRS, CDR2 YFSETQ. This CDR3 reads CASSSRAGAGDTQYF. DNA of the CDR3: TGCGCCAGCAGCTCGCGAGCGGGAGCGGGAGATACGCAGTATTTT. Combining the CDR3 with reference TRBV5-1 and TRBJ2-3 gives the whole variable domain KAGVTQTPRYLIKTRGQQVTLSCSPISGHRSVSWYQQTPGQGLQFLFEYFSETQRNKGNFPGRFSGRQFSNSRSEMNVSTLELGDSALYLCASSSRAGAGDTQYFGPGTRLTVL.

The rearrangement links TRBV7-2 to TRBJ2-1; 8 nucleotides align to TRBD2. Germline V CDR1 and CDR2: SGHTA, FQGNSA. The CDR3 runs 15 residues. Trimming cost V 4 bases and J 8 bases; bases outside gene matches: 10. CDR3 protein: CASSSPGTRAHEQFF. The CDR3 region has the DNA TGTGCCAGCAGCTCCCCCGGGACTAGGGCCCATGAGCAGTTCTTC.

The genes are TRBV7-9 and TRBJ2-7, with D possibly matching TRBD1 (5 bases). The ends were cut back, 4 bases at V and 0 bases at J, with 10 bases in the middle. The germline V gene encodes CDR1 SEHNR and CDR2 FQNEAQ (reference sequence). CDR3 length: 14 residues. CDR3 residues: CASSSGHFSYEQYF. CDR3 nucleotides: TGTGCCAGCAGCTCCGGACACTTCTCCTACGAGCAGTACTTC.

This clone was found once. Distinct nucleotide sequences in the sample also encode this CDR3. This chain links TRBV5-6 with TRBJ1-4, with D uncertain. CDR1 is SGHDT, CDR2 YYEEEE, per germline. The CDR3 has 12 amino acids. Trimming cost V 2 bases and J 7 bases, with 6 bases left between them. The CDR3 nucleotides are TGTGCCAGCAGCTTAAACAGTGAAAAACTGTTTTTT. It is translated as CASSLNSEKLFF.

V gene TRBV7-2 combines with J gene TRBJ2-7; no reliable D call. Between the trimmed V and J ends, which lost 8 bases and 2 bases, there was a span of 16 bases. The CDR3 is 14 residues long. Germline CDR1 SGHTA, CDR2 FQGNSA. This chain's CDR3 is CASGLTRGPYEQYF. DNA of the CDR3: TGTGCCAGCGGCCTTACCCGCGGCCCCTACGAGCAGTACTTC.

This clone was picked up one time. This sample also contains other DNA sequences that code for the same CDR3. This sequence joins TRBV6-5 and TRBJ1-2; D perhaps matches TRBD1 (5 bases). This CDR3 region has 11 residues. V was cut by 7 bases and J by 5 bases, with 8 bases left in between. Germline V lookup: CDR1 MNHEY, CDR2 SVGAGI. CDR3 DNA: TGTGCCAGCACTCAGGGATATGGCTACACCTTC. Translating it yields CASTQGYGYTF.

The CDR3 bases are TGTGCCTGGAGTGTATCAGGGGACGGCTACACCTTC. Its protein is CAWSVSGDGYTF. The V call is TRBV30, the J call TRBJ1-2; D perhaps matches TRBD1 (6 bases). Looked up from germline, CDR1 is GTSNPN and CDR2 is SVGIG (reference sequence). V shed 0 bases and J shed 8 bases, with 10 bases lying between them. This CDR3 has 12 residues.

This sequence joins TRBV7-9 and TRBJ1-3, with 8 bases identical to TRBD1. Trimming cost V 6 bases and J 2 bases; bases outside gene matches: 0. The CDR3 consists of 13 residues. Germline V gene lookup returns CDR1 SEHNR and CDR2 FQNEAQ (reference sequence). CDR3 residues: CASRQGAGNTIYF. The DNA for the CDR3 is TGTGCCAGCAGACAGGGGGCTGGAAACACCATATATTTT.